This T cell receptor beta chain was profiled in a study of cytomegalovirus exposure and HLA in healthy donors. Study-level background: Previous work identified 100 million or so unique TCR beta sequences from about 179 million T cells.

The PCR contained 60 Vbeta and 13 Jbeta primers. Some clones are missing from TCRdb's copy, which holds only in-frame ones; the method was immunoSEQ multiplex PCR. The sample has tens of thousands of clones; around 40% are singletons. Germline CDR1 and CDR2: SEHNR and FQNEAQ (reference sequence). V shed 5 bases, J shed 3 bases, and the junction held 3 bases outside the gene matches. The CDR3 runs 14 residues. The TCR originated in a woman aged 50 to 60 in good health and CMV-seronegative. The specimen sequenced was PBMCs. This chain links TRBV7-9 with TRBJ2-2; 7 nucleotides match TRBD1. CDR3 nucleotides: TGTGCCAGCAGCGCCGGGACAGACACCGGGGAGCTGTTTTTT. Translating gives CASSAGTDTGELFF. The variable domain in full, completed from reference TRBV7-9 and TRBJ2-2, reads DTGVSQNPRHKITKRGQNVTFRCDPISEHNRLYWYRQTLGQGPEFLTYFQNEAQLEKSRLLSDRFSAERPKGSFSTLEIQRTEQGDSAMYLCASSAGTDTGELFFGEGSRLTVL.